These 21 T cell receptor beta chains were sequenced from one sample in a study of blood T cell repertoires in COVID-19. Sequencing used immunoSEQ multiplex PCR; TCRdb keeps in-frame clones, though not all of them. Of hundreds of thousands of clones in the sample, 85% were seen once. Sequenced material: PBMCs or T cells enriched from blood (not recorded which). The origin of the receptors is a middle-aged man who had recovered from COVID-19.

This clone was recorded only once. J is TRBJ1-6 and V is TRBV5-5; tentatively, D is TRBD1 (5 bases). CDR3 length equals 15 residues. Between the trimmed V and J ends, which lost 5 bases and 9 bases, there was a span of 18 bases. Germline assignment: CDR1 SGHKS and CDR2 YYEKEE (reference sequence). CDR3 coding DNA: TGTGCCAGCAGATTCGGGGGTACTTATGGTTCACCCCTCCACTTT. Protein: CASRFGGTYGSPLHF.

The rearrangement joins TRBV2 to TRBJ1-1; D may be TRBD1 (6 bases). Trimming shortened V by 6 bases and J by 3 bases, and 11 bases separated the two germline ends. CDR3 size: 13 residues. Germline values: CDR1 SNHLY, CDR2 FYNNEI. The CDR3 region has the DNA TGTGCCAGCAGGGGACAAGTGGACACTGAAGCTTTCTTT. This translates into CASRGQVDTEAFF.

The J gene is TRBJ1-1, the V gene TRBV5-1, with D perhaps matching TRBD1 (6 bases). Germline CDR1 SGHRS, CDR2 YFSETQ. This CDR3 is built from 13 residues. Trimming shortened V by 2 bases and J by 4 bases, and 9 bases separated the two germline ends. CDR3 nucleotides: TGCGCCAGCAGCTTAGCGACAGGCACTGAAGCTTTCTTT. Translated, it gives CASSLATGTEAFF.

The chain is built from TRBV27 and TRBJ2-7; perhaps TRBD1 as D (6 bases). The CDR3 is made up of 13 amino acids. The V end lost 5 bases, the J end lost 9 bases, and 17 bases lay between the germline ends. In germline, CDR1 is MNHEY, CDR2 SMNVEV (reference sequence). CDR3 in DNA: TGTGCCAGCAGTCCTGTACAGGGTTCCGCGCAGTACTTC. Its translation is CASSPVQGSAQYF.

The gene calls are TRBV7-9 and TRBJ2-1; TRBD2 might be the D (6 bases). The CDR3 runs to 14 residues. The germline V gene encodes CDR1 SEHNR and CDR2 FQNEAQ (reference sequence). The V end was cut by 1 base, the J end by 7 bases, with 11 bases between. For the CDR3, the DNA is TGTGCCAGCAGCTTAGGGTGGGGGGAAAATGAGCAGTTCTTC. Residues: CASSLGWGENEQFF.

The chain uses TRBV30 and TRBJ1-5; a weak D match, TRBD1 (5 bases). The germline V gene has CDR1 GTSNPN and CDR2 SVGIG (reference sequence). V lost 6 bases to trimming and J lost 6 bases, with 15 bases between them. This CDR3 is built from 13 residues. The chain's CDR3 is CACAGSGGQPQHF. Here the CDR3 DNA reads TGTGCCTGCGCCGGGTCCGGGGGTCAGCCCCAGCATTTT.

The CDR3 sequence is CASSTGLPPGEQYF. The CDR3 DNA reads TGTGCCAGCAGCACGGGACTACCGCCCGGCGAGCAGTACTTC. The gene calls are TRBV7-2 and TRBJ2-7, with TRBD2 matching 7 bases. The V segment lost 5 bases and the J segment 6 bases; nucleotides outside the gene matches: 10. The germline V gene has CDR1 SGHTA and CDR2 FQGNSA. CDR3 length: 14 residues. Full variable domain (outside the CDR3, taken from reference TRBV7-2 and TRBJ2-7): GAGVSQSPSNKVTEKGKDVELRCDPISGHTALYWYRQSLGQGLEFLIYFQGNSAPDKSGLPSDRFSAERTGGSVSTLTIQRTQQEDSAVYLCASSTGLPPGEQYFGPGTRLTVT.

This chain connects TRBV14 to TRBJ1-5; D not certain. Germline values: CDR1 SGHDN, CDR2 FVKESK. This CDR3 region has 13 residues. V lost 0 bases and J 6 bases, leaving 6 bases between the germline ends. CDR3 residues: CASSQDGVQPQHF. As DNA, the CDR3 is TGTGCCAGCAGCCAAGACGGTGTTCAGCCCCAGCATTTT. The entire variable domain, with the rest obtained from reference TRBV14 and TRBJ1-5, is as follows: EAGVTQFPSHSVIEKGQTVTLRCDPISGHDNLYWYRRVMGKEIKFLLHFVKESKQDESGMPNNRFLAERTGGTYSTLKVQPAELEDSGVYFCASSQDGVQPQHFGDGTRLSIL.

The chain uses TRBV7-8 and TRBJ1-6; D might be TRBD1 (6 bases). V dropped 1 base and J dropped 7 bases, with 11 bases sitting between them. This CDR3 region has 15 residues. The germline V gene has CDR1 SGHVS and CDR2 FQNEAQ. CDR3 sequence: CASSLGTVLNSPLHF. The CDR3 region has the DNA TGTGCCAGCAGCTTAGGGACAGTGTTAAATTCACCCCTCCACTTT.

The rearrangement uses TRBV5-1 and TRBJ2-2, with TRBD2 matching over 9 bases. The germline V gene encodes CDR1 SGHRS and CDR2 YFSETQ. Germline trimming cut 4 bases from V and 0 bases from J; bases unmatched to any gene: 4. The CDR3 covers 16 residues. DNA for the CDR3: TGCGCCAGCAGCATGACTAGCGGTTCGAACACCGGGGAGCTGTTTTTT. Amino acids: CASSMTSGSNTGELFF.

V is TRBV6-1 and J is TRBJ2-7; 8 bases agree with TRBD1. The ends lost 3 bases at V and 5 bases at J; junction bases unmatched: 3. The CDR3 runs 13 residues. CDR1 and CDR2 (germline): MNHNS, SASEGT. DNA of the CDR3: TGTGCCAGCAGTGAGACAGGGGTCAACGAGCAGTACTTC. Amino acids: CASSETGVNEQYF.

V and J are TRBV12-3 or TRBV12-4 and TRBJ2-7; no clear D gene. With 2 bases removed from V and 1 base from J, the gap between germline ends came to 6 bases. The CDR3 loop spans 13 amino acids. DNA for the CDR3: TGTGCCAGCAGTTTATCTAGATCCTACGAGCAGTACTTC. Residues: CASSLSRSYEQYF.

The chain links TRBV19 to TRBJ2-7, with 10 bases identical to TRBD1. Germline CDR1 LNHDA, CDR2 SQIVND (reference sequence). The trim removed 7 bases at V and 6 bases at J, leaving 9 bases unmatched. CDR3 length: 14 amino acids. The CDR3 spells CASKFRDRGFEQYF. The CDR3 DNA reads as TGTGCCAGTAAATTCCGGGACAGGGGATTCGAGCAGTACTTC.

The rearrangement uses TRBV11-3 and TRBJ1-6, with unresolved D. CDR3 length equals 17 residues. The ends were cut back, 0 bases at V and 3 bases at J, with 12 bases in the middle. Germline V gene lookup returns CDR1 SGHNT and CDR2 YENEEA. This chain's CDR3 is CASSLDVGSGYNSPLHF. For the CDR3, the DNA is TGTGCCAGCAGCTTAGATGTGGGCTCTGGCTATAATTCACCCCTCCACTTT.

This clone was recorded once. The rearrangement joins TRBV25-1 to TRBJ1-1; perhaps TRBD1 as D (6 bases). The germline CDR1 and CDR2 sequences are MGHDK and SYGVNS. CDR3 length: 15 amino acids. The germline V and J ends were trimmed by 1 base and 1 base, with 10 bases remaining between them. CDR3 loop: CASSEFGGRNTEAFF. The DNA for the CDR3 is TGTGCCAGCAGTGAATTTGGGGGCAGGAACACTGAAGCTTTCTTT.

The chain links TRBV2 to TRBJ2-6, with D tentatively TRBD1 (6 bases). Per germline, CDR1 SNHLY and CDR2 FYNNEI. Trimming removed 4 bases from V and 5 bases from J, with 15 bases in between. The length of the CDR3 is 16 residues. In DNA, the CDR3 is TGTGCCAGCAGTGGAAGTACCGGGACACGGGCCAACGTCCTGACTTTC. Translating gives CASSGSTGTRANVLTF.

This clone was recorded once. The CDR3 is CATYRETQYF. The CDR3 region has the DNA TGTGCCACTTACCGGGAGACCCAGTACTTC. The J gene is TRBJ2-5, the V gene TRBV19, with D hard to call. CDR1 and CDR2 (germline): LNHDA, SQIVND (reference sequence). This CDR3 region has 10 residues. V lost 10 bases and J lost 5, with 8 bases in between.

The rearrangement uses TRBV20-1 and TRBJ2-3; the D is unclear. The germline gives CDR1 DFQATT, CDR2 SNEGSKA (reference sequence). Deletions cut 0 bases from V and 10 bases from J, with 5 bases between. This CDR3 comprises 10 residues. The CDR3 DNA sequence: TGCAGTGCTAGAGACGGGTCGCAGTATTTT. Translated: CSARDGSQYF.

This clone has more than one count but fewer than ten. Here the CDR3 reads CASSQVADRGYEQYF. The CDR3, as DNA: TGTGCCAGCAGCCAAGTTGCAGACAGGGGCTACGAGCAGTACTTC. The rearrangement links TRBV3-1 (or the pseudogene TRBV3-2) to TRBJ2-7; 8 bases fit TRBD1. CDR1 and CDR2 (germline): LGHDT, YNNKEL (reference sequence). J lost 3 bases, V lost 1 base, and 5 bases had no gene match. The CDR3 loop spans 15 amino acids.

As regards this clone: One end of the junction is discordant with germline, which a read error may explain. The chain links TRBV2 to TRBJ2-1; TRBD2 might be the D (7 bases). Germline V gene sequence: CDR1 SNHLY, CDR2 FYNNEI. The CDR3 runs 13 residues. The CDR3 sequence is CASSEAGAGVSLF. In nucleotides, the CDR3 is TGTGCCAGCAGTGAGGCAGGGGCGGGAGTTTCCCTCTTC.

The table lists this clone with a count of one. The genes are TRBV5-1 and TRBJ2-5; 7 nucleotides match TRBD1. The CDR3 contains 14 residues. Trimming at V came to 4 bases and at J to 3 bases, leaving 6 bases not matched to a gene. The V gene's germline CDR1 is SGHRS and CDR2 YFSETQ. DNA for the CDR3: TGCGCCAGCAGCCGGGACAGCTTAGAAGAGACCCAGTACTTC. It yields the protein CASSRDSLEETQYF.